This T cell receptor (beta chain) was found in a study of post-analysis software for immune sequencing data. Turning to this clonotype: The antigen remains undetermined.

Study-wide points: TRBV5-6, TRBV5-1 and TRBV20-1 belonged to a set of roughly five TRBV segments that were more frequent in patients than controls.

Germline CDR1 SEHNR, CDR2 FQNEAQ (reference sequence). This CDR3 has 19 amino acids. V lost 5 bases and J lost 5; bases outside the gene matches: 19. Unique molecular identifiers featured in each of the TCR beta cDNA libraries. TCRdb recomputed calls from the PCR reads with MiXCR, one row per CDR3 protein. In the table there are roughly 580,000 distinct CDR3 sequences, around 40% of which are singletons. The source is a girl aged 5-17 years with multiple sclerosis. V gene TRBV7-9 combines with J gene TRBJ2-3; 10 bases are a match to TRBD1. The source material was blood. This CDR3 reads CASSNRDRGSQPSKDTQYF. CDR3 nucleotide sequence: TGTGCCAGCAGCAACCGGGACAGGGGTTCGCAGCCTAGTAAAGATACGCAGTATTTT. Supplemented by reference TRBV7-9 and TRBJ2-3, the full variable domain reads DTGVSQNPRHKITKRGQNVTFRCDPISEHNRLYWYRQTLGQGPEFLTYFQNEAQLEKSRLLSDRFSAERPKGSFSTLEIQRTEQGDSAMYLCASSNRDRGSQPSKDTQYFGPGTRLTVL.